Below, 27 T cell receptor beta chains from the same sample are listed, as sequenced in a study of glioma-infiltrating T cells. TCR alpha and beta CDR3 regions were amplified from RNA using iRepertoire nested multiplex PCR. TCRdb passed the multiplex PCR reads through MiXCR, listing each CDR3 protein once. This table has over 100,000 distinct CDR3 sequences, 25% to 30% appearing once. Sample: glioma tissue, nonneoplastic brain tissue, or PBMCs (not recorded which). These receptors all stem from a human donor with low-grade glioma or glioblastoma, undergoing nonglioma brain surgery, or in good health (not recorded which).

As for this clonotype: This may arise from a read error, as a much more abundant clone is one base away. The chain couples TRBV14 to TRBJ2-7, with D unresolved. Germline V gene sequence: CDR1 SGHDN, CDR2 FVKESK. The CDR3 runs 12 residues. In DNA, the CDR3 is TGTGTCAGCAGTCATTCAATCTACGAGCAGTACTTC. Protein product: CVSSHSIYEQYF.

This clonotype was recorded at least ten times. This sequence joins TRBV27 and TRBJ1-6; D is unresolved. Germline lookup yields CDR1 MNHEY and CDR2 SMNVEV (reference sequence). Trimming stripped 8 bases from V and 0 bases from J, with 17 bases between. The CDR3 runs 17 residues. DNA of the CDR3: TGTGCCAGCGGTAGCAGTTCCGGGTCCTCCTATAATTCACCCCTCCACTTT. Its protein is CASGSSSGSSYNSPLHF.

This clonotype was recorded at least ten times. The chain is built from TRBV12-3 or TRBV12-4 and TRBJ1-2; weak D call: TRBD1 (6 bases). The CDR3 has 12 residues. V was cut by 6 bases and J by 8 bases, with 13 bases left in between. CDR3 sequence reads: CASSPDRGGYTF. Here the CDR3 DNA reads TGTGCCAGCAGCCCGGACAGAGGAGGCTACACCTTC.

This sequence joins TRBV12-3 or TRBV12-4 and TRBJ2-5, with 9 bases that match TRBD1. V shed 4 bases, J shed 3 bases, and the junction held 6 bases outside the gene matches. The CDR3 consists of 15 residues. In DNA form, the CDR3 reads TGTGCCAGCAGTTCGAGGACAGGGGCGGAAGAGACCCAGTACTTC. This gives the protein CASSSRTGAEETQYF.

This clonotype was seen at least ten times. This rearrangement joins TRBV20-1 to TRBJ2-3; the D gene could be TRBD1 or TRBD2 (6 bases each). The CDR3 is made up of 18 amino acids. CDR1 and CDR2 (germline): DFQATT, SNEGSKA (reference sequence). V lost 0 bases and J lost 0, with 19 bases in between. CDR3 in amino acids: CSARDPSRGASSTDTQYF. DNA for the CDR3: TGCAGTGCTAGAGATCCCTCGAGGGGGGCCTCTAGCACAGATACGCAGTATTTT.

This clonotype was counted ten times or more. The genes are TRBV7-9 and TRBJ1-5; D is perhaps TRBD1 (6 bases). Trimming removed 5 bases at V and 5 bases at J, with 13 bases between. CDR3 length: 14 residues. Germline lookup yields CDR1 SEHNR and CDR2 FQNEAQ (reference sequence). CDR3 sequence: CASSPAGEYQPQHF. CDR3 DNA sequence: TGTGCCAGCAGCCCCGCAGGGGAATATCAGCCCCAGCATTTT.

This clonotype turned up a few times. A much larger clone differs by one base, so this may be a read error. This chain connects TRBV7-9 to TRBJ2-3, with 7 nucleotides matching TRBD2. The CDR3 runs 16 residues. Germline trimming cut 1 base from V and 4 bases from J; bases unmatched to any gene: 8. Germline V lookup: CDR1 SEHNR, CDR2 FQNEAQ (reference sequence). In DNA form, the CDR3 reads TGTGCCAGCAGCTTAGGAATAGCGGGTTTCGCAGATACGCAGTATTTT. Its translation is CASSLGIAGFADTQYF.

The table lists this clonotype with many counts. The chain joins TRBV2 to TRBJ1-5; 8 bases map to TRBD1. Germline V gene data show CDR1 as SNHLY and CDR2 as FYNNEI. The V and J ends lost 6 bases and 4 bases, in that order; junction bases with no gene match: 8. The CDR3 length is 15 residues. CDR3 DNA sequence: TGTGCCAGCAGCATCCGGGACAGGAGTAATCAGCCCCAGCATTTT. Encoded protein: CASSIRDRSNQPQHF.

This clonotype was detected many times. CDR3 sequence reads: CSARAPGLAVLLAYEQYF. The DNA for the CDR3 is TGCAGTGCTAGAGCTCCGGGACTAGCGGTTCTCTTAGCCTACGAGCAGTACTTC. This chain connects TRBV20-1 to TRBJ2-7, with 11 bases matching TRBD2. The CDR3 covers 18 residues. The V segment lost 1 base and the J segment 2 bases; nucleotides outside the gene matches: 13. Germline CDR1 reads DFQATT; CDR2 reads SNEGSKA (reference sequence).

This clonotype was counted at least ten times. The chain links TRBV28 to TRBJ2-1; 12 nucleotides line up with TRBD2. This CDR3 has 15 residues. Looked up from germline, CDR1 is MDHEN and CDR2 is SYDVKM. V shed 6 bases, J shed 7 bases, and the junction held 7 bases outside the gene matches. The CDR3 nucleotides read TGTGCCAGCAGCCCTAGCGGGAGGGCCCGGAATGAGCAGTTCTTC. It yields the protein CASSPSGRARNEQFF.

This clonotype came up many times. The chain links TRBV4-3 to TRBJ1-2; unclear D gene. The germline V gene encodes CDR1 LGHNA and CDR2 YSLEER. With 0 bases removed from V and 4 bases from J, the gap between germline ends came to 3 bases. This CDR3 has 12 residues. CDR3 in DNA: TGCGCCAGCAGCCAAGAAACCTATGGCTACACCTTC. Protein sequence: CASSQETYGYTF.

This clonotype was counted at least ten times. V and J are TRBV19 and TRBJ2-7; D might be TRBD1 (6 bases). The germline V gene encodes CDR1 LNHDA and CDR2 SQIVND (reference sequence). The CDR3 covers 13 residues. Deletions cut 5 bases from V and 1 base from J, with 9 bases between. The DNA for the CDR3 is TGTGCCAGTAGTTATGGACAGTCCTACGAGCAGTACTTC. This translates into CASSYGQSYEQYF. The variable domain in full, with the rest retrieved from reference TRBV19 and TRBJ2-7, is DGGITQSPKYLFRKEGQNVTLSCEQNLNHDAMYWYRQDPGQGLRLIYYSQIVNDFQKGDIAEGYSVSREKKESFPLTVTSAQKNPTAFYLCASSYGQSYEQYFGPGTRLTVT.

This clonotype was observed at least ten times. This chain links TRBV5-1 with TRBJ1-1, with a tentative D call TRBD1 (6 bases). This CDR3 is 14 amino acids long. V dropped 6 bases and J dropped 1 base, with 13 bases sitting between them. Germline-derived CDR1 and CDR2 are SGHRS and YFSETQ. CDR3 protein: CASTPDRPNTEAFF. The CDR3 nucleotides read TGCGCCAGCACCCCAGACAGGCCGAACACTGAAGCTTTCTTT.

This clonotype was detected many times. The chain uses TRBV20-1 and TRBJ1-3; the match to TRBD1 covers 7 bases. Germline trimming cut 0 bases from V and 7 bases from J; bases unmatched to any gene: 9. The length of the CDR3 is 15 residues. In germline, CDR1 is DFQATT, CDR2 SNEGSKA (reference sequence). CDR3 bases: TGCAGTGCTAGAGACAGGGGGACGGGGCGGAACACCATATATTTT. Translation gives CSARDRGTGRNTIYF.

This clonotype was seen ten or more times. The CDR3 DNA sequence: TGTGCCAGCAGCCCTCAAACGGGGTTATCCTATGGCTACACCTTC. It translates to CASSPQTGLSYGYTF. The genes are TRBV3-1 and TRBJ1-2; D is undetermined. The CDR3 extends over 15 amino acids. V shed 4 bases and J shed 4 bases, with 16 bases lying between them. The germline CDR1 and CDR2 sequences are LGHDT and YNNKEL (reference sequence). The full variable domain, its missing parts supplied by reference TRBV3-1 and TRBJ1-2, is DTAVSQTPKYLVTQMGNDKSIKCEQNLGHDTMYWYKQDSKKFLKIMFSYNNKELIINETVPNRFSPKSPDKAHLNLHINSLELGDSAVYFCASSPQTGLSYGYTFGSGTRLTVV.

This clonotype was observed once. A much bigger clone sits one base away, suggesting this may be a read error. V usage is TRBV6-4 and J usage is TRBJ1-1; D unclear. This CDR3 contains 13 residues. CDR1 MRHNA and CDR2 SNTAGT come from the germline V gene. In DNA form, the CDR3 reads TGTGCCAGCAATGACGAAGTGAACACTGAAGCTTTCTTT. Encoded protein: CASNDEVNTEAFF.

This clonotype was detected many times. V and J are TRBV7-9 and TRBJ2-5; D may be TRBD2 (5 bases). The germline V gene encodes CDR1 SEHNR and CDR2 FQNEAQ (reference sequence). The CDR3 is 14 residues long. The V gene lost 4 bases and the J gene lost 3 bases, with 12 bases spanning the gap. The CDR3 nucleotides read TGTGCCAGCAGCTCGCCCACTAGAAAAGAGACCCAGTACTTC. This codes for CASSSPTRKETQYF.

V and J are TRBV7-8 and TRBJ2-1, with D perhaps assigned TRBD1 or TRBD2 (6 bases each). This CDR3 region has 14 residues. V lost 5 bases to trimming and J lost 3 bases, with 11 bases between them. Germline CDR1 and CDR2: SGHVS and FQNEAQ. This chain's CDR3 is CASSPGGGYNEQFF. CDR3 bases: TGTGCCAGCAGCCCTGGAGGGGGCTACAATGAGCAGTTCTTC.

This clonotype was seen at least ten times. The rearrangement links TRBV2 to TRBJ1-2; D is ambiguous. This CDR3 spans 13 amino acids. The germline V gene encodes CDR1 SNHLY and CDR2 FYNNEI. Trimming pared 4 bases from V and 3 bases from J, leaving 9 bases between. This CDR3 reads CASSGASDYGYTF. The CDR3 DNA follows: TGTGCCAGCAGTGGGGCCAGTGACTATGGCTACACCTTC.

In DNA, the CDR3 is TGTGCCAGCAGTTTCTCCGGGACTAGCGGTTACAATGAGCAGTTCTTC. Residues: CASSFSGTSGYNEQFF. V gene TRBV12-3 or TRBV12-4 combines with J gene TRBJ2-1, with 11 bases matching TRBD2. V shed 3 bases, J shed 4 bases, and the junction held 5 bases outside the gene matches. The CDR3 has 16 amino acids.

This clonotype has a count of ten or more. V gene TRBV24-1 combines with J gene TRBJ2-1; D remains ambiguous. The CDR3 consists of 14 residues. V was trimmed by 4 bases and J by 8 bases, leaving 14 bases between them. Germline CDR1 KGHDR, CDR2 SFDVKD. DNA of the CDR3: TGTGCCACCAGTGACCCCCCAGGAACCCATGAGCAGTTCTTC. Translation: CATSDPPGTHEQFF.

This clonotype was detected only a few times. Since a much larger clone is just one base distant, this may be a read error. This sequence joins TRBV7-2 and TRBJ2-3; the D gene is possibly TRBD2 (6 bases). Per the germline V gene, CDR1 is SGHTA and CDR2 is FQGNSA. The V end was cut by 2 bases, the J end by 3 bases, with 12 bases between. The CDR3 is 15 residues long. Written as DNA, the CDR3 is TGTGCCAGCAGCTTATATGCGGGAACGACAGATACGCAGTATTTT. This sequence encodes CASSLYAGTTDTQYF.

Many counts were recorded for this clonotype. The chain carries TRBV29-1 and TRBJ1-2; D not certain. This CDR3 spans 14 amino acids. The V gene's germline CDR1 is SQVTM and CDR2 ANQGSEA. V was pared by 4 bases and J by 2 bases, with 14 bases between. The CDR3 reads CSVVPPPGNYGYTF. CDR3 nucleotides: TGCAGCGTTGTCCCTCCCCCCGGGAACTATGGCTACACCTTC.

V usage is TRBV7-2 and J usage is TRBJ2-3; unclear D gene. V lost 5 bases, J lost 1 base, and 10 bases lay in between. The CDR3 spans 14 residues. Germline V gene lookup returns CDR1 SGHTA and CDR2 FQGNSA. CDR3: CASSPSLGTDTQYF. In DNA form, the CDR3 reads TGTGCCAGCAGCCCCAGCTTAGGCACAGATACGCAGTATTTT. Looking up the rest from reference TRBV7-2 and TRBJ2-3 gives the full variable domain: GAGVSQSPSNKVTEKGKDVELRCDPISGHTALYWYRQSLGQGLEFLIYFQGNSAPDKSGLPSDRFSAERTGGSVSTLTIQRTQQEDSAVYLCASSPSLGTDTQYFGPGTRLTVL.

The genes are TRBV4-2 and TRBJ2-7; tentatively, D is TRBD1 (7 bases). The CDR3 consists of 16 residues. Germline-derived CDR1 and CDR2 are LGHNA and YNFKEQ. V lost 0 bases to trimming and J lost 1 base, with 13 bases between them. CDR3 sequence (DNA): TGTGCCAGCAGCCAAGAATGGCCAGGGGGGTCCTACGAGCAGTACTTC. Its translation is CASSQEWPGGSYEQYF.

The chain links TRBV11-2 to TRBJ2-1, with 13 bases that match TRBD2. This CDR3 has 16 residues. The germline gives CDR1 SGHAT, CDR2 FQNNGV. The V segment lost 5 bases and the J segment 3 bases; nucleotides outside the gene matches: 4. CDR3 bases: TGTGCCAGCAGCGCCCGGACTAGCGGGGGCTACAATGAGCAGTTCTTC. Protein product: CASSARTSGGYNEQFF.

V gene TRBV5-4 combines with J gene TRBJ2-1, with 16 nucleotides matching TRBD2. The CDR3 is 15 amino acids. J lost 12 bases, V lost 2 bases, and 5 bases had no gene match. Germline CDR1 reads SGHNT; CDR2 reads YYREEE (reference sequence). The CDR3 nucleotides read TGTGCCAGCAGCTTCGGGACTAGCGGGAGGGCCGCGCAGTTCTTC. This gives the protein CASSFGTSGRAAQFF.